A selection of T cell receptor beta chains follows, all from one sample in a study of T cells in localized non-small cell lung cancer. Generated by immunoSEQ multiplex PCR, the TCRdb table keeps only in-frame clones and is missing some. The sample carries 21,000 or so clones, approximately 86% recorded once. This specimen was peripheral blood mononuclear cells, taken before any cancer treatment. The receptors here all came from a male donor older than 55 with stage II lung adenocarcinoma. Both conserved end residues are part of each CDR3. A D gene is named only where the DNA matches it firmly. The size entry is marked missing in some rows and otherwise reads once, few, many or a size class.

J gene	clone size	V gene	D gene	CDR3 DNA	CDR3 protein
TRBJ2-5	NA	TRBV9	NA	TGTGCCAGCAGTGATGGGACAACCAGAACAGAGACCCAGTACTTC	CASSDGTTRTETQYF
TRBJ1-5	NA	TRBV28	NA	TGTGCCAGCAGCAAGTCCAATCAGCCCCAGCATTTT	CASSKSNQPQHF
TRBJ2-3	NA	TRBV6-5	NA	TGTGCCAGCAGTTATAGGGGCGTGGGGGGAGATACGCAGTATTTT	CASSYRGVGGDTQYF
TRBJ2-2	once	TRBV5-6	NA	TGTGCCAGCAGCTTTGCAGGGGCCCTCGGGGAGCTGTTTTTT	CASSFAGALGELFF
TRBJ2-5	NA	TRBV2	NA	TGTGCCAGCAGTGGGGGGGTAGGGACCCAGTACTTC	CASSGGVGTQYF
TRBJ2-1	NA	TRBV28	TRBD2	TGTGCCAGCAGTTTTTGGGAGGGAAGCAATGAGCAGTTCTTC	CASSFWEGSNEQFF
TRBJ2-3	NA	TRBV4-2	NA	TGTGCCAGCAGCTACCGGGCCACAGATACGCAGTATTTT	CASSYRATDTQYF
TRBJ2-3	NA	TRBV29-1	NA	TGCAGCGTTGGGGGGTACGGGGCAGATACGCAGTATTTT	CSVGGYGADTQYF
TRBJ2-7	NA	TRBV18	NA	TGTGCCAGCTCACCCAGAAGCACGGGGACAAACGAGCAGTACTTC	CASSPRSTGTNEQYF
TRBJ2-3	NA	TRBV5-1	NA	TGCGCCAGCCGCGGGGCAGCAGATACGCAGTATTTT	CASRGAADTQYF
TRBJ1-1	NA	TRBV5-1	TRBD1	TGCGCCAGCAGCTTGGACAATAGCGGGAACAGGGGAAGCACTGAAACTTTCTTT	CASSLDNSGNRGSTETFF
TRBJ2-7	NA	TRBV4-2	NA	TGTGCCAGCAGCCAAGAGGGTGTGGGACGCTCCTACGAGCAGTACTTC	CASSQEGVGRSYEQYF
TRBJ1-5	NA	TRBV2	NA	TGTGCCAGCAACCAGGGTGGGAATCAGCCCCAGCATTTT	CASNQGGNQPQHF
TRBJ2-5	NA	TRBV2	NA	TGTTCCTCAGTATCGAATCGGGGCGGAGAGACCCAGTACTTC	CSSVSNRGGETQYF
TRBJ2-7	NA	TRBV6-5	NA	TGTGCCAGCAGTTACATGCAGGGAACCTACGAGCAGTACTTC	CASSYMQGTYEQYF
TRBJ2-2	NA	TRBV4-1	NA	TGCGCCAGCAGCCAACTTGACCTCATTACTTACACCGGGGAGCTGTTTTTT	CASSQLDLITYTGELFF
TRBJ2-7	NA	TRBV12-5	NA	TGTGCTAGAGTGAAGGACGGTAACTACGAGCAGTACTTC	CARVKDGNYEQYF
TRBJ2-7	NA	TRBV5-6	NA	TGTGCCAGCAGCTTGGGACTCCTCGAGCAGTACTTC	CASSLGLLEQYF
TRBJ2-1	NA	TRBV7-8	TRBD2	TGTGCCAGCAGCTTTAGCGGGATCTCCTACAATGAGCAGTTCTTC	CASSFSGISYNEQFF
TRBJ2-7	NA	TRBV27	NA	TGTGCCAGCAGTTTATTATATCTCCCTCCCTACGAGCAGTACTTC	CASSLLYLPPYEQYF
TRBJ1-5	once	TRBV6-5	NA	TGTGCCAGCAGTTCAGGGGAGGGGTTTCAGCCCCAGCATTTT	CASSSGEGFQPQHF
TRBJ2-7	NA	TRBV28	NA	TGTGCCAGCAGTTCCGCGGGATACTACGAGCAGTACTTC	CASSSAGYYEQYF
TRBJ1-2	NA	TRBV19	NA	TGTGCCAGGGCACAGCATCACTGCCTTTATGGCTACACCTTC	CARAQHHCLYGYTF
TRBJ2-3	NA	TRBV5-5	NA	TGTGCCAGCAGCTTGTTAACAGATACGCAGTATTTT	CASSLLTDTQYF
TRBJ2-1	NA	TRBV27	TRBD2	TGTGCCAGCAGTTTAAGTAGCGGGAGAGGGTACAATGAGCAGTTCTTC	CASSLSSGRGYNEQFF
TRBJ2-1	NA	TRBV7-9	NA	TGTGCCAGCAGCTTAGGGACCGCAGGGGTCGATGAGCAGTTCTTC	CASSLGTAGVDEQFF
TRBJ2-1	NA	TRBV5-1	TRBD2	TGCGCCAGCAGCTTGGGGATAGCGGGAGTATCCTACAATGAGCAGTTCTTC	CASSLGIAGVSYNEQFF
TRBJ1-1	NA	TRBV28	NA	TGTGCCAGCAGTTTAATGGGGGCTGCAATGAACACTGAAGCTTTCTTT	CASSLMGAAMNTEAFF
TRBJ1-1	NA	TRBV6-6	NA	TGTGCCAGCAGTTACTCGCAGGAAAGAATGAACACTGAAGCTTTCTTT	CASSYSQERMNTEAFF
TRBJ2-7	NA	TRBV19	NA	TGTGCCAGTAGTATATACCGGGACTACGAGCAGTACTTC	CASSIYRDYEQYF
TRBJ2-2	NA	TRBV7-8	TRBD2	TGTGCCAGCAGCCCTCTAGCGGGAGGGAACGCCGGGGAGCTGTTTTTT	CASSPLAGGNAGELFF
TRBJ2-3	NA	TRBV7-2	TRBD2	TGTGCCAGCAGCCGGGAGCGGGGCCTCACAGATACGCAGTATTTT	CASSRERGLTDTQYF
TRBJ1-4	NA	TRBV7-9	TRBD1	TGTGCCAGCAGCTTGTTAGGGGACAGGGCAAGTGAAAAACTGTTTTTT	CASSLLGDRASEKLFF
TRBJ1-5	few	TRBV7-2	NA	TGTGCCAGCAGCTTAAGCGTCTCCAACCCCCAGCATTTT	CASSLSVSNPQHF
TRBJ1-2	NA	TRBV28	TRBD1	TGTGCCAGCAGTCAGGTGGACAGGGGGCCTTTAAACTATGGCTACACCTTC	CASSQVDRGPLNYGYTF
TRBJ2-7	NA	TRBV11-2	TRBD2	TGTGCCAGCAGCTTAGTAGCGGGAGCCTACGAGCAGTACTTC	CASSLVAGAYEQYF